This T cell receptor beta chain was documented in a study of T cells expressing NK-cell markers. Background on the study: It was sorted CD3+CD56-NKG2C+, CD3+CD56+NKG2C- and CD3+CD56+NKG2C+ T cells that provided the TCR beta repertoires. Sequencing covered eight donors, seven HCMV-seropositive and one seronegative. Overall study results and limits: Whether expanded NKG2C+ T cell clones were HCMV-specific remained unclear.

CDR3 length equals 16 residues. What made the TCR beta cDNA was 5'RACE template switching with UMIs. Each CDR3 protein gets one entry in TCRdb, which reprocessed the 5' RACE reads and gives no DNA. The sample spans 500,000 to 700,000 distinct CDR3 sequences; the ten largest clones claim roughly 3.6%. Comment on this clonotype: As yet, its antigen is unknown.

The chain uses TRBV12-3 or TRBV12-4 and TRBJ2-1; TCRdb proposes TRBD1, but this gene call is untestable without DNA. Material: blood T cells: a sorted CD56 or NKG2C T cell subset, CD4+ or CD8+ T cells, or bulk PBMC T cells (not recorded which). The sequence came from a man younger than 30 in good health. The CDR3 reads CASSPSRQGAYNEQFF.